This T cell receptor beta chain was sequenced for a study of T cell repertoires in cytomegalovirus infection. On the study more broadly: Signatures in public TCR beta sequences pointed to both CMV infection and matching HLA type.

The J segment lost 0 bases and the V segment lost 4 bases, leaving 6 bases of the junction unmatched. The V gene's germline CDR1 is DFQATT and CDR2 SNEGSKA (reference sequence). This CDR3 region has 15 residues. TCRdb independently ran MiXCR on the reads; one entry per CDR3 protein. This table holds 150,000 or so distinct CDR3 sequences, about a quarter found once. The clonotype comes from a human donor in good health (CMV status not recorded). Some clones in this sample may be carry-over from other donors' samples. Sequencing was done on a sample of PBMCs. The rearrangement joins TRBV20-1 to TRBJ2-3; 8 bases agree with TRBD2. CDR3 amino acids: CSAIWREASTDTQYF. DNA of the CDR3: TGCAGTGCTATATGGCGGGAGGCTAGCACAGATACGCAGTATTTT.